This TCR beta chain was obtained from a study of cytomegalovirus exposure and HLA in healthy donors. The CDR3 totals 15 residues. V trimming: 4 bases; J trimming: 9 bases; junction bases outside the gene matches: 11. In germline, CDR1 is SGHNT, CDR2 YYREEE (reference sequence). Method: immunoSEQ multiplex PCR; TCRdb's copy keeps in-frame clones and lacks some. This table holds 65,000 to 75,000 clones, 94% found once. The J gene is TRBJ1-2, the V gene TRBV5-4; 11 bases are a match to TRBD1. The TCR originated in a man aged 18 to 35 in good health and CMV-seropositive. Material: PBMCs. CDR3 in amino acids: CASSPAGQGAISYTF. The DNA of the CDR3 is TGTGCCAGCAGCCCCGCCGGACAGGGGGCTATTAGCTACACCTTC.